These 8 T cell receptor beta chains share one sample of origin, sequenced in a study of cytomegalovirus exposure and HLA in healthy donors. Measured with immunoSEQ multiplex PCR; TCRdb has only the in-frame clones, and not every one. The top ten hold 1% to 1.5% of the sample, which has 150,000 to 200,000 clones, about three quarters seen once. Sequencing input: PBMCs. The source is a young woman in good health and CMV-seronegative.

V usage is TRBV4-2 and J usage is TRBJ2-2, with D possibly being TRBD2 (6 bases). The CDR3 spans 16 residues. The germline gives CDR1 LGHNA, CDR2 YNFKEQ. Trimming took off 1 base at V and 2 bases at J, with 11 bases between the two ends. The CDR3 is CASSQAGLLNTGELFF. CDR3 bases: TGTGCCAGCAGCCAAGCGGGACTCCTAAACACCGGGGAGCTGTTTTTT.

V is TRBV12-5 and J is TRBJ1-1; 10 nucleotides match TRBD1. Germline V gene data show CDR1 as LGHNT and CDR2 as FRNRAP. The CDR3 sequence is 15 residues long. V was clipped by 5 bases and J by 0 bases; unmatched bases: 3. CDR3 loop: CASGTGTGVNTEAFF. CDR3 sequence (DNA): TGTGCTAGTGGTACTGGGACAGGGGTGAACACTGAAGCTTTCTTT.

The V and J genes are TRBV11-2 and TRBJ1-6; possible D gene TRBD1, 6 bases. Germline loops: CDR1 SGHAT, CDR2 FQNNGV. This CDR3 spans 15 amino acids. V was pared by 5 bases and J by 4 bases, with 12 bases between. The CDR3 DNA reads as TGTGCCAGCAGCGTCGGACAGACATATAATTCACCCCTCCACTTT. It is translated as CASSVGQTYNSPLHF.

The chain uses TRBV11-3 and TRBJ2-3; 8 bases match TRBD2. This CDR3 has 15 amino acids. Germline V gives CDR1 SGHNT, CDR2 YENEEA. V dropped 4 bases and J dropped 8; count of bases not matched to a gene: 11. The CDR3 DNA reads TGTGCCAGCAGCTCCGGAACGGGGGGGCGGGGTACGCAGTATTTT. This sequence encodes CASSSGTGGRGTQYF. The full variable domain, its missing parts supplied by reference TRBV11-3 and TRBJ2-3, is EAGVVQSPRYKIIEKKQPVAFWCNPISGHNTLYWYLQNLGQGPELLIRYENEEAVDDSQLPKDRFSAERLKGVDSTLKIQPAELGDSAVYLCASSSGTGGRGTQYFGPGTRLTVL.

This clone appeared a few times. The chain joins TRBV6-1 to TRBJ1-2, with D possibly being TRBD1 (5 bases). Germline lookup yields CDR1 MNHNS and CDR2 SASEGT. The CDR3 has 14 residues. V was pared by 2 bases and J by 6 bases, with 13 bases between. CDR3 sequence (DNA): TGTGCCAGCAGTGAAATCAACGGGGGGAATGGCTACACCTTC. Its protein is CASSEINGGNGYTF.

V and J are TRBV28 and TRBJ1-2; D is perhaps TRBD1 (6 bases). Germline CDR1 and CDR2: MDHEN and SYDVKM. The CDR3 is 15 amino acids. V was pared by 2 bases and J by 4 bases, with 14 bases between. In DNA, the CDR3 is TGTGCCAGCAGTTTAGGGGGCAGTATGGGCTATGGCTACACCTTC. It is translated as CASSLGGSMGYGYTF.

This chain uses TRBV6-6 with TRBJ2-7; D may be TRBD2 (5 bases). This CDR3 comprises 14 residues. V lost 2 bases and J 2 bases, leaving 10 bases between the germline ends. Germline V gives CDR1 MNHNY, CDR2 SVGAGI (reference sequence). DNA for the CDR3: TGTGCCAGCAGTTACGGAGGCGCGACCTACGAGCAGTACTTC. Translation: CASSYGGATYEQYF.

V gene TRBV28 combines with J gene TRBJ1-2, with D possibly matching TRBD1 (6 bases). The CDR3 runs to 14 residues. V gave up 6 bases and J gave up 4 bases, with 15 bases separating them. Germline values: CDR1 MDHEN, CDR2 SYDVKM. The CDR3 here is CASSPGQSPYGYTF. The CDR3 DNA reads as TGTGCCAGCAGCCCCGGACAGTCTCCCTATGGCTACACCTTC.